The clone carrying this T cell receptor beta chain has a handful of counts. Its specificity is unknown. This entry comes from a study of type 1 and type 2 diabetes patients. Study-wide background: The cohort mixed type 1 diabetes, type 2 diabetes and nondiabetic donors. Notes on the study in general: Between type 2 diabetes and control samples, V and J usage averaged roughly 0.97 correlation.

The V end lost 7 bases, the J end lost 8 bases, and 14 bases lay between the germline ends. Germline CDR1 is LGHNT and CDR2 is FRNRAP. The CDR3 consists of 12 residues. The PCR template was genomic DNA. Multiplex PCR with 30 forward and 13 reverse primers amplified the TCR beta CDR3. Each CDR3 protein gets one entry after TCRdb re-called the multiplex PCR reads with MiXCR. The top ten hold roughly 13% of the sample, which has about 270,000 distinct CDR3 sequences, around 47% seen once. The sequence derives from a man between 18 and 29 years old with type 2 diabetes. This chain links TRBV12-5 with TRBJ1-2, with D possibly being TRBD1 (6 bases). Sequencing input: peripheral blood mononuclear cells (PBMCs). CDR3 coding DNA: TGTGCTAGTGATGACAGGCCTGACGGCTACACCTTC. Its protein product is CASDDRPDGYTF. Based on the CDR3 plus reference TRBV12-5 and TRBJ1-2, the full variable domain is DARVTQTPRHKVTEMGQEVTMRCQPILGHNTVFWYRQTMMQGLELLAYFRNRAPLDDSGMPKDRFSAEMPDATLATLKIQPSEPRDSAVYFCASDDRPDGYTFGSGTRLTVV.